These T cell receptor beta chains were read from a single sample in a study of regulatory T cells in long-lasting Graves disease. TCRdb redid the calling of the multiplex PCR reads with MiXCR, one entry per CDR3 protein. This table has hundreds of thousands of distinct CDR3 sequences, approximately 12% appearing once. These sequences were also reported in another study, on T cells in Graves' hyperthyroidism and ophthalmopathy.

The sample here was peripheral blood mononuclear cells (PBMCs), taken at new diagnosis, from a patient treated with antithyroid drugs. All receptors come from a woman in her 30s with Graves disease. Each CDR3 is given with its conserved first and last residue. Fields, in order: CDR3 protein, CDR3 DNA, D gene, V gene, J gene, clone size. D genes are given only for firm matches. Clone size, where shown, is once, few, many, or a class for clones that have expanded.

CDR3: CSARRGAGARTDTQYF; DNA: TGCAGTGCTAGACGGGGCGCGGGAGCGAGAACAGATACGCAGTATTTT; D: TRBD2; V: TRBV20-1; J: TRBJ2-3; size: -
CDR3: CSANPSGRNYEQYF; DNA: TGCAGTGCTAACCCTAGCGGGAGGAACTACGAGCAGTACTTC; D: TRBD2; V: TRBV20-1; J: TRBJ2-7; size: many
CDR3: CAWKGRGTSYEQYF; DNA: TGTGCCTGGAAGGGTCGGGGTACCTCCTACGAGCAGTACTTC; D: -; V: TRBV30; J: TRBJ2-7; size: many
CDR3: CAIRWTEEEGEEGAFF; DNA: TGTGCCATCAGATGGACAGAGGAAGAAGGGGAGGAAGGAGCTTTCTTT; D: -; V: TRBV10-3; J: TRBJ1-1; size: -
CDR3: CASSLVGLAGSRQFF; DNA: TGTGCCAGCAGTTTAGTAGGGCTAGCGGGTAGTCGGCAGTTCTTC; D: TRBD2; V: TRBV27; J: TRBJ2-1; size: many
CDR3: CASSLGTGGYEQFF; DNA: TGTGCCAGCAGCTTAGGGACAGGGGGTTATGAGCAGTTCTTC; D: TRBD1; V: TRBV11-3; J: TRBJ2-1; size: few
CDR3: CAISERGAETQYF; DNA: TGTGCCATCAGTGAGCGAGGCGCGGAGACCCAGTACTTC; D: -; V: TRBV10-3; J: TRBJ2-5; size: many
CDR3: CASSLGRTQPQHF; DNA: TGCGCCAGCAGCCTTGGCCGGACTCAGCCCCAGCATTTT; D: -; V: TRBV4-1; J: TRBJ1-5; size: -
CDR3: CASSLFRQQIF; DNA: TGTGCCAGCAGTTTATTCAGGCAGCAAATTTTT; D: -; V: TRBV28; J: TRBJ2-3; size: many
CDR3: CASSQDPASYEQYF; DNA: TGCGCCAGCAGCCAAGATCCAGCCTCCTACGAGCAGTACTTC; D: -; V: TRBV4-3; J: TRBJ2-7; size: -
CDR3: CASSGTGVPYEQYF; DNA: TGTGCCAGCAGCGGGACAGGGGTCCCGTACGAGCAGTACTTC; D: TRBD1; V: TRBV2; J: TRBJ2-7; size: many
CDR3: CASSLWTSGRTNTGELFF; DNA: TGTGCCAGCAGCTTATGGACTAGCGGGAGAACGAACACCGGGGAGCTGTTTTTT; D: TRBD2; V: TRBV7-2; J: TRBJ2-2; size: many
CDR3: CASSQGRSGNSPLHF; DNA: TGCGCCAGCAGCCAAGGGAGGAGCGGTAATTCACCCCTCCACTTT; D: -; V: TRBV4-1; J: TRBJ1-6; size: many
CDR3: CATSRSSGVNQPQHF; DNA: TGTGCCACCAGCAGATCGTCGGGGGTCAATCAGCCCCAGCATTTT; D: -; V: TRBV15; J: TRBJ1-5; size: -
CDR3: CAGGDLGGRKAFF; DNA: TGTGCCGGAGGGGACCTGGGGGGGCGCAAAGCTTTCTTT; D: -; V: TRBV30; J: TRBJ1-1; size: -
CDR3: CASSVTSDEQFF; DNA: TGTGCCAGCAGTGTAACTAGCGATGAGCAGTTCTTC; D: TRBD2; V: TRBV12-3/TRBV12-4; J: TRBJ2-1; size: many
CDR3: CASTLTGRTGELFF; DNA: TGCGCCAGCACCTTGACAGGGCGCACCGGGGAGCTGTTTTTT; D: TRBD1; V: TRBV5-1; J: TRBJ2-2; size: -
CDR3: CASRQTEIGELFF; DNA: TGTGCCAGCAGACAGACAGAGATCGGGGAGCTGTTTTTT; D: -; V: TRBV2; J: TRBJ2-2; size: many
CDR3: CSVERGLTAQWGYEQFF; DNA: TGCAGCGTTGAACGGGGACTCACGGCCCAGTGGGGTTATGAGCAGTTCTTC; D: -; V: TRBV29-1; J: TRBJ2-1; size: many
CDR3: CASSVQSGQGIYEQYF; DNA: TGTGCCAGCAGCGTCCAATCGGGACAGGGGATCTACGAGCAGTACTTC; D: TRBD1; V: TRBV9; J: TRBJ2-7; size: -
CDR3: CASSLGGWRSSYNEQFF; DNA: TGTGCCAGCAGCTTAGGAGGCTGGCGGAGCTCCTACAATGAGCAGTTCTTC; D: -; V: TRBV7-2; J: TRBJ2-1; size: many
CDR3: CASSMDVAPNTEAFF; DNA: TGCGCCAGCAGCATGGACGTAGCGCCGAACACTGAAGCTTTCTTT; D: -; V: TRBV5-1; J: TRBJ1-1; size: many
CDR3: CASSMGLATTYEQYF; DNA: TGTGCCAGCAGCATGGGACTAGCGACAACCTACGAGCAGTACTTC; D: TRBD2; V: TRBV7-9; J: TRBJ2-7; size: -
CDR3: CASSEASGIAYEQYF; DNA: TGTGCCAGCAGCGAGGCTAGCGGGATAGCCTACGAGCAGTACTTC; D: TRBD2; V: TRBV9; J: TRBJ2-7; size: -
CDR3: CASSDEGVLGQPQHF; DNA: TGTGCCAGCAGTGACGAAGGTGTTTTAGGTCAGCCCCAGCATTTT; D: -; V: TRBV2; J: TRBJ1-5; size: many
CDR3: CASKVKTEYSNQPQHF; DNA: TGTGCCAGCAAGGTTAAAACAGAATATAGCAATCAGCCCCAGCATTTT; D: -; V: TRBV28; J: TRBJ1-5; size: few
CDR3: CASSLGLAGYTGELFF; DNA: TGTGCCAGCAGTTTAGGACTAGCGGGTTACACCGGGGAGCTGTTTTTT; D: TRBD2; V: TRBV28; J: TRBJ2-2; size: many
CDR3: CASSQVTGWVEQFF; DNA: TGTGCCAGCAGTCAAGTTACAGGGTGGGTTGAGCAGTTCTTC; D: -; V: TRBV27; J: TRBJ2-1; size: many
CDR3: CASSYALGQGSSYEQYF; DNA: TGTGCCAGCAGTTACGCCCTCGGACAGGGGTCGTCCTACGAGCAGTACTTC; D: TRBD1; V: TRBV6-2/TRBV6-3; J: TRBJ2-7; size: -